The sequence of this T cell receptor beta chain was determined in a study of cytomegalovirus exposure and HLA in healthy donors (dated by TCRdb to the late 2010s). Study-level background: According to an earlier analysis of 587 of the donors, roughly 180 million T cells yielded 90 million to 140 million unique TCR beta sequences and approximately 300 Gb of sequence data. About 330 gigabases of sequencing data and around 85 million unique TCR sequences made up an early release that covered around 640 HLA-typed donors. The genetic ancestry cluster associated with self-reported Caucasian donors included about 81% of the 300 to 450 genotyped donors. The study aimed to test whether signatures of past pathogen exposure could be identified by cataloging public T cell receptors. The study profiled the T cell repertoires of about 640 subjects by immunosequencing and related them to cytomegalovirus serostatus. A separate validation cohort of roughly 110 different subjects was used in addition to the approximately 700-subject first cohort. High-throughput TCR immunosequencing, statistical association of individual TCRs with disease status, and machine learning were combined to predict cytomegalovirus infection status. In a later analysis, previously published TCR beta repertoires from several hundred donors were re-analyzed and high-resolution HLA genotyping was added so that TCR occurrence patterns could be studied. Rather than drawing on any new phenotypic data, the later analysis identified candidate immune exposures from TCR beta sequences and the way those sequences occurred across donors. To decide whether each TCR beta V gene segment behaved as functional or pseudogenic, an earlier analysis of fewer than 750 of the donors relied on high-throughput TCR beta sequencing. Donor age, sex, ethnicity and CMV serostatus were compiled alongside the repertoire data. A later genetic analysis took genome-wide SNP genotypes for 398 of the 666 donors and used that subset as a discovery cohort. All discovery cohort repertoires had been generated on a single sequencing platform. Class I and class II HLA loci were covered by the typing at four-digit resolution. Typing coverage differed by locus: A, B, C, DRB1 and DQB1 were typed in about 620-640 donors, DQA1 in approximately 520, DPA1 in some 570, and DPB1 in 450 to 480. Four to six DR-DQ haplotypes were handled as single units for association and clustering, since linkage in the cohort was strong. Among about 360 genotyped donors of the cohort, an average of roughly 240,000 unique TCR beta nucleotide sequences were sequenced per donor, roughly 18% of them non-productive.

The CDR3 goes from the cysteine to the phenylalanine over 14 residues. CDR3 DNA is the only sequence kept; it has 42 bases, read in frame from the first base. V drops 6 bases and J drops 0 bases, leaving 6 bases in between. From a lookup of the germline V gene, CDR1 and CDR2 are MNHNS and SASEGT. The cohort consisted of approximately 690 healthy bone marrow donors. At the time of sampling, every cohort member was nominally healthy, though immune exposures that went unrecorded were likely present. The donor was CMV seronegative and was included in the group of 352 seronegative cohort members. Every donor gave a peripheral blood sample, and the peripheral blood mononuclear cells from that sample were used for TCR beta sequencing. The Qiagen DNeasy Blood Extraction Kit was used to extract genomic DNA from the blood cell samples. Receptors were amplified or captured by the immunoSEQ multiplex PCR assay. For the multiplex PCR, a mixture combining 60 forward primers for TCR Vbeta segments and 13 reverse primers for TCR Jbeta segments was used. A multiplex PCR assay on genomic DNA amplified the CDR3 region of rearranged TCR beta genes. On the Illumina HiSeq System, the amplified TCR beta libraries were sequenced as 87-base-pair reads. Under the source paper's analysis protocol: A later analysis counted around 72 million unique TCR beta chains across the 550 to 800 repertoires, and 9 million to 14 million of these chains were shared by at least two donors. Raw reads were error-corrected and collapsed into unique sequences with a nearest-neighbor algorithm that merged closely related sequences to remove PCR and sequencing errors. To assign V, D and J gene segments, CDR3 sequences were aligned to IMGT reference sequences. For a sequence to be retained, a match of at least six nucleotides was required to both a V gene segment and a J gene segment. A rearrangement counted as productive if the CDR3 had no stop codons and remained in frame with V and J, and every other rearrangement counted as non-productive. CDR3 was defined by IMGT convention, running from the second conserved V-encoded cysteine to the conserved J-encoded phenylalanine. Sequences without an unambiguous match to a single V gene segment were excluded from the earlier analysis of a few hundred of the donors. An earlier analysis of 587 of the donors called V segments functional above 56.7% productive rearrangements and segregating when the between-donor standard deviation exceeded 5%. A statistical classification framework was built to diagnose cytomegalovirus status from the catalog of TCR beta chain sequences. A later analysis assigned V and J genes by comparing TCR nucleotide sequences with IMGT/GENE-DB human TR gene sequences. In a later analysis, CDR3 sequences and most-parsimonious VDJ recombination scenarios were assigned using the TCRdist pipeline. In a later analysis, each TCR beta chain was defined by its CDR3 amino acid sequence together with its V-gene family, and reads without a unique V-gene family were excluded. As a way to deal with suspected cross-contamination and a sequencing artifact, a later analysis dropped 500 to 700 nucleotide sequences that were highly shared and had low generation probability. For each public chain, a later analysis derived a clonal expansion index from normalized ranks of inferred template counts within each repertoire. In a later analysis, generation probabilities were computed using a VDJ recombination model fitted to out-of-frame rearrangements, and the results were checked against IGoR. In a later analysis, TCR-TCR, TCR-HLA and TCR-CMV co-occurrence was scored with hypergeometric tests, and a repertoire-size bias correction was applied to TCR pairs. In a later analysis, false discovery rates were estimated by permuting HLA or CMV assignments 20 times. In a later analysis, co-occurring TCRs were grouped using DBSCAN, with TCRdist sequence similarity added in when clustering inside HLA-allele-positive subsets. Repertoires with fewer than 30,000 or more than 120,000 public chains, plus five repertoires with anomalous nucleotide sharing, were excluded from co-occurrence clustering. As stored in TCRdb, this immuneACCESS dataset retains in-frame rearrangements with V and J assigned. A fraction of the clones does not appear; measured against another copy, unresolved V genes explain less than half of the discrepancy, and the remainder lacks a known reason. The D gene and trimming were derived from the DNA, and the V and J assignments and clone size from that table. In all, the sample holds around 130,000 clones, and roughly 88% of those were seen once. Of the sample, approximately 2.4% is held by the ten largest clones.

This clone came up a few times. It has no known antigen specificity. No much larger clonotype is one base removed from it; base qualities were not supplied. Study-wide conclusions, independent of this receptor: In both the original and validation cohorts, the classifier was reported to diagnose cytomegalovirus status with high specificity and sensitivity. Compared with equally common non-associated chains, HLA-associated TCR beta chains in a later analysis were more clonally expanded and had lower generation probabilities. When HLA alleles, especially DR and DQ, strongly co-occurred, TCR associations were difficult to assign to individual alleles. A few of the identified cytomegalovirus-associated TCR beta chains were confirmed in vitro to be specific for cytomegalovirus antigens. In this cohort, only TCR beta chains were sequenced, and detectable features were limited by the absence of alpha or paired-chain data. Compared with the approximately 720-donor mean, donors in an Asian-associated ancestry cluster had fewer N-insertions in productive TCRs, according to a later genetic analysis. Because some donors lacked HLA typing at each locus, the association tests relied only on the typed subset. According to a later analysis, most CMV-associated TCR beta chains appeared to be HLA-restricted, and the HLA associations seemed to be driven largely by CMV exposure. The authors suggested that the approach could potentially be generalized to other disease states and immunological phenotypes. At a false discovery rate of 0.05, a later analysis linked approximately 18,000 TCR beta sequences to specific HLA alleles. A later genetic analysis associated a missense DCLRE1C variant with V-gene and J-gene trimming of TCR beta chains, and an independent cohort replicated the association. In a later analysis, the rate of TCR association differed among HLA loci, with DRB1 alleles having the most associated TCRs and HLA-C alleles having the fewest. In an earlier analysis of about 600 of the donors, most TCR beta V segments appeared in productive rearrangements about 87% or about 30% of the time, broadly matching IMGT annotations. A total of roughly 160 TCR beta chains were listed by the study as associated with cytomegalovirus. Because counts were too low, seventeen rarely observed V segments, including chromosome 9 orphons, were excluded from the earlier analysis of about 500 of the donors. Correlated functional status among segregating V segments might reflect linkage disequilibrium, but an unknown experimental factor could not be ruled out. A further reported finding was that TCR beta sequences accurately predicted the HLA-A and HLA-B alleles for most subjects in the first cohort. Some IMGT-functional V segments, including TRBV6-2 and TRBV6-3, could not be told apart with the 87-base-pair reads, so those segments were excluded. Presence/absence analyses assumed roughly uniform sequencing depth across donors, an assumption that may not hold. While some public TCRs were present in many individuals, most TCR sequences turned up only very rarely across donors. The sequencing pipeline was judged likely to have produced a cluster of highly shared sequence variants as a technical artifact. The only immune exposure information available for the cohort was CMV serostatus. In a later analysis, several top co-occurrence clusters were reported to appear linked to parvovirus B19, influenza, CMV and Epstein-Barr virus.

The sequence links TRBV6-1 to TRBJ2-6; the D gene is not confidently resolved. The receptor comes from a man aged 45-65 years in good health and CMV-seronegative. Source material: PBMCs. The CDR3: CASRETSGANVLTF. The nucleotides read TGTGCCAGCAGGGAGACCTCTGGGGCCAACGTCCTGACTTTC.